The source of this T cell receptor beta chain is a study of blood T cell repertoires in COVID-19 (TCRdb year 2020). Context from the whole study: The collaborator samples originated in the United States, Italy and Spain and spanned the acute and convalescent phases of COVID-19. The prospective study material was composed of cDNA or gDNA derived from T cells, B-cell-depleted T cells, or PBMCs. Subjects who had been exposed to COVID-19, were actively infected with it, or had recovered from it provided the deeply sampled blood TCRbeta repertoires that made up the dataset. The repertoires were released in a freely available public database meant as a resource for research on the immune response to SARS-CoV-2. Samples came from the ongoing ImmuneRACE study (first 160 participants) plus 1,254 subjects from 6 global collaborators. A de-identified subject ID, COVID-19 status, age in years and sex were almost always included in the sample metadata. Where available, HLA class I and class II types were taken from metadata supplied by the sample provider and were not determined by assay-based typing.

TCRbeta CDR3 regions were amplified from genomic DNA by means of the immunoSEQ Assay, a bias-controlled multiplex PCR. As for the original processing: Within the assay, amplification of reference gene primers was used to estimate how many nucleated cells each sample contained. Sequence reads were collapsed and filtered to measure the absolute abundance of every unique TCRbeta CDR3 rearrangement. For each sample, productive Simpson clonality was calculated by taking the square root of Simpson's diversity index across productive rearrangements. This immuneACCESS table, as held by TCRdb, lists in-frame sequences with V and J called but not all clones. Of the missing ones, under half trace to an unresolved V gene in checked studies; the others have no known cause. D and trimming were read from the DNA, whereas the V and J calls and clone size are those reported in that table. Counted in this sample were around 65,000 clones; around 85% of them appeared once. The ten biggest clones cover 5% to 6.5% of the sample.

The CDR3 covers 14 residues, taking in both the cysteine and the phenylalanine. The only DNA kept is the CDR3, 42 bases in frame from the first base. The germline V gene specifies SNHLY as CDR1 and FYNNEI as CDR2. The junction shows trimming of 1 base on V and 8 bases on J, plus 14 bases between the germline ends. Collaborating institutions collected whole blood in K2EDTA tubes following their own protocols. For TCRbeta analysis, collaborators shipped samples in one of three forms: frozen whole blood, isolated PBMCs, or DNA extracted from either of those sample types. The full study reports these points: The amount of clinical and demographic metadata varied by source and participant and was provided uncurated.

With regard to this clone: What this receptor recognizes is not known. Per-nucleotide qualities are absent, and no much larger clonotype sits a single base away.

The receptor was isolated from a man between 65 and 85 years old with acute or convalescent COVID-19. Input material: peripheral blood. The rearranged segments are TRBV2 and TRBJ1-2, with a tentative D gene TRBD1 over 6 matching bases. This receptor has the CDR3 CASSEEVGGTGYTF. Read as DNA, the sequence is TGTGCCAGCAGTGAAGAAGTTGGGGGCACGGGCTACACCTTC.